A single sample gave rise to the 11 T cell receptor beta chains below, sequenced in a study of CD8+CD57+ T cells in acquired aplastic anemia. Patients chosen for sequencing had CD8+CD57+ cells that had expanded, as shown by flow cytometry. TCR beta VDJ combinations and CDR3 sequences were profiled from genomic DNA. TCRdb passed the reads through MiXCR, listing each CDR3 protein once. The sample has some 92,000 distinct CDR3 sequences, around 68% seen once. The sequenced material came from sorted CD4+, CD8+, or CD8+CD57+ T cells (not recorded which) from PBMCs. These receptors came from a human donor with aplastic anemia.

The gene calls are TRBV10-2 and TRBJ2-7; 7 bases align to TRBD2. Germline V gene lookup returns CDR1 WSHSY and CDR2 SAAADI. The CDR3 is 14 residues long. V shed 2 bases, J shed 3 bases, and the junction held 4 bases outside the gene matches. In DNA form, the CDR3 reads TGCGCCAGCAGTGAGGGGGGGGTGGACTACGAGCAGTACTTC. Its translation: CASSEGGVDYEQYF.

The V call is TRBV9, the J call TRBJ2-5; 10 nucleotides align to TRBD2. The germline CDR1 and CDR2 sequences are SGDLS and YYNGEE. The CDR3 is 16 amino acids. Trimming cost V 1 base and J 2 bases; bases outside gene matches: 5. The CDR3 sequence is CASSVQAGGGQETQYF. In DNA form, the CDR3 reads TGTGCCAGCAGCGTACAAGCGGGGGGGGGTCAAGAGACCCAGTACTTC.

The rearrangement uses TRBV20-1 and TRBJ2-7; TRBD2 matches at 8 bases. Germline V lookup: CDR1 DFQATT, CDR2 SNEGSKA (reference sequence). The CDR3 has 14 amino acids. J gave up 0 bases and V 5 bases, and 6 bases lay outside the gene matches. The CDR3 sequence: CSAGGLASSYEQYF. DNA of the CDR3: TGCAGTGCTGGAGGACTAGCAAGCTCCTACGAGCAGTACTTC.

On this clonotype: A read error may produce the germline difference seen at one junction end. The V call is TRBV24-1, the J call TRBJ2-5; the D is unclear. The CDR3 has 14 amino acids. Germline V gives CDR1 KGHDR, CDR2 SFDVKD. The CDR3 sequence is CASSSTFRTETQYF. CDR3 sequence (DNA): TGTGCCAGCAGTTCTACGTTCAGGACCGAGACCCAGTACTTC.

This clonotype was seen at least ten times. Just one base apart from a much larger clone, this may be a read error. The rearrangement uses TRBV7-8 and TRBJ2-5; D may correspond to TRBD1 or TRBD2 (5 bases each). This CDR3 spans 15 amino acids. Germline-derived CDR1 and CDR2 are SGHVS and FQNEAQ. The V and J ends lost 5 bases and 1 base respectively, with 14 bases between them. The CDR3 protein is CASSLGPAAQETQYF. The CDR3 DNA reads as TGTGCCAGCAGCCTGGGACCAGCGGCCCAAGAGACCCAGTACTTC.

The rearrangement uses TRBV20-1 and TRBJ2-7, with D tentatively TRBD1 or TRBD2 (6 bases each). Germline CDR1 and CDR2: DFQATT and SNEGSKA (reference sequence). V was clipped by 1 base and J by 5 bases, with 15 bases between them. This CDR3 region has 14 residues. Here the CDR3 DNA reads TGCAGTGCTAGAGGGGGGGCGGGATTGAACGAGCAGTACTTC. This codes for CSARGGAGLNEQYF.

This chain links TRBV24-1 with TRBJ1-6, with D perhaps matching TRBD1 (5 bases). V was cut by 2 bases and J by 6 bases, with 13 bases left in between. This CDR3 comprises 16 residues. Germline values: CDR1 KGHDR, CDR2 SFDVKD. The CDR3 loop is CATSDSWQGSNSPLHF. As DNA, the CDR3 is TGTGCCACCAGTGATTCCTGGCAGGGTAGTAATTCACCCCTCCACTTT.

The chain carries TRBV5-1 and TRBJ2-5; D is uncertain. This CDR3 has 11 amino acids. CDR1 and CDR2 (germline): SGHRS, YFSETQ. V was cut by 7 bases and J by 4 bases, with 8 bases left in between. The CDR3 bases are TGCGCCAGCCACGGCCCAGAGACCCAGTACTTC. Translated: CASHGPETQYF.

This clonotype has a handful of counts. The chain recombines TRBV15 with TRBJ2-1, with 7 bases fitting TRBD1. V shed 3 bases and J 3 bases; nucleotides not matched to a gene: 14. CDR1 is LNHNV, CDR2 YYDKDF, per germline (reference sequence). The CDR3 is 18 residues long. CDR3 sequence (DNA): TGTGCCACCAGCAGGCCAGGGGGTAATCGACAGTACTACAATGAGCAGTTCTTC. Encoded protein: CATSRPGGNRQYYNEQFF.

V usage is TRBV5-1 and J usage is TRBJ1-1; unclear D gene. Germline V gene sequence: CDR1 SGHRS, CDR2 YFSETQ. The germline V and J ends were trimmed by 4 bases and 1 base, with 5 bases remaining between them. The CDR3 is 12 amino acids. Here the CDR3 reads CASSEGNTEAFF. The CDR3 DNA sequence: TGCGCCAGCAGCGAGGGGAACACTGAAGCTTTCTTT. Complete variable domain (other parts from reference TRBV5-1 and TRBJ1-1): KAGVTQTPRYLIKTRGQQVTLSCSPISGHRSVSWYQQTPGQGLQFLFEYFSETQRNKGNFPGRFSGRQFSNSRSEMNVSTLELGDSALYLCASSEGNTEAFFGQGTRLTVV.

The chain carries TRBV20-1 and TRBJ2-7, with 13 bases that match TRBD2. Germline V gene data show CDR1 as DFQATT and CDR2 as SNEGSKA (reference sequence). J was trimmed by 7 bases and V by 3 bases; bases with no gene match: 6. This CDR3 is built from 14 residues. CDR3 DNA sequence: TGCAGTGCTAGCGAACTGGGACTAGCGGGAGAGCAGTACTTC. Encoded protein: CSASELGLAGEQYF.